This entry lists 29 T cell receptor beta chains sequenced from one sample in a study of CD8 T cells in ankylosing spondylitis. TCRdb reprocessed the 5' RACE reads via MiXCR and lists one record per CDR3 protein. Of under 170,000 distinct CDR3 sequences listed, around 45% are singletons. The sample taken for sequencing was synovial fluid, either unsorted or a sorted T cell fraction (not recorded which). The receptors were gathered from a male donor with ankylosing spondylitis.

The CDR3 loop reads CATSDLPSGGSYNEQFF. The DNA for the CDR3 is TGTGCCACCAGTGATTTGCCTTCGGGGGGCTCCTACAATGAGCAGTTCTTC. V gene TRBV24-1 combines with J gene TRBJ2-1, with 7 positions matching TRBD2. The trim removed 0 bases at V and 0 bases at J, leaving 4 bases unmatched. The germline V gene encodes CDR1 KGHDR and CDR2 SFDVKD. CDR3 length equals 17 residues.

CDR3 DNA: TGCGCCAGCAGCCAAGTCGGACTGCACACTGAAGCTTTCTTT. It yields the protein CASSQVGLHTEAFF. This chain links TRBV4-1 with TRBJ1-1; no definite D call. CDR1 and CDR2 from the germline V gene are MGHRA and YSYEKL. The V and J ends lost 1 base and 3 bases respectively, with 9 bases between them. The CDR3 covers 14 residues.

The chain has TRBV24-1 and TRBJ2-1; weak D call: TRBD2 (5 bases). The V and J ends lost 7 bases and 8 bases respectively, with 14 bases between them. Germline V CDR1 and CDR2: KGHDR, SFDVKD. The CDR3 extends over 13 amino acids. The chain's CDR3 is CATRSHLADEQFF. The CDR3 coding sequence is TGTGCCACCAGAAGTCATCTAGCCGATGAGCAGTTCTTC.

This clonotype was picked up a small number of times. The gene calls are TRBV15 and TRBJ1-1; D unresolved. Germline CDR1 LNHNV, CDR2 YYDKDF (reference sequence). Trimming left V 0 bases short and J 4 bases short, with 12 bases between. This CDR3 is built from 15 residues. CDR3 sequence: CATSRDIKVGTEAFF. The CDR3 coding sequence is TGTGCCACCAGCAGAGATATCAAGGTGGGCACTGAAGCTTTCTTT.

The chain has TRBV5-1 and TRBJ2-1, with unresolved D. This CDR3 spans 11 amino acids. V was cut by 4 bases and J by 9 bases, with 8 bases left in between. CDR1 and CDR2 (germline): SGHRS, YFSETQ. The CDR3 coding sequence is TGCGCCAGCAGCCCCGACACTGAGCAGTTCTTC. Its protein is CASSPDTEQFF.

This chain links TRBV5-1 with TRBJ2-1, with TRBD1 matching over 7 bases. J was trimmed by 3 bases and V by 4 bases; bases with no gene match: 4. This CDR3 comprises 14 residues. Per the germline V gene, CDR1 is SGHRS and CDR2 is YFSETQ. CDR3 sequence: CASSIRGRYNEQFF. The DNA for the CDR3 is TGCGCCAGCAGCATAAGGGGGCGCTACAATGAGCAGTTCTTC.

This rearrangement joins TRBV13 to TRBJ1-2; D possibly corresponds to TRBD1 (6 bases). Germline V gene sequence: CDR1 PRHDT, CDR2 FYEKMQ (reference sequence). Trimming took 5 bases from V and 4 from J, leaving 20 bases between them. The CDR3 contains 16 residues. DNA for the CDR3: TGTGCCAGCAGCCTAATCGGTCAGGGGCTATTCTATGGCTACACCTTC. Translation gives CASSLIGQGLFYGYTF.

The chain combines TRBV11-2 with TRBJ1-4; D not resolved. This CDR3 contains 13 residues. The germline CDR1 and CDR2 sequences are SGHAT and FQNNGV. Trimming took 0 bases from V and 8 from J, leaving 7 bases between them. The CDR3 DNA reads as TGTGCCAGCAGCTTAGACAAAGTCGAAAAACTGTTTTTT. Translated, it gives CASSLDKVEKLFF.

The chain couples TRBV12-3 or TRBV12-4 to TRBJ2-5; D is ambiguous. V shed 6 bases and J shed 5 bases, with 19 bases lying between them. CDR3 size: 15 residues. The CDR3 protein is CASSIGSNTGETQYF. CDR3 sequence (DNA): TGTGCCAGCAGCATTGGGTCCAACACCGGGGAGACCCAGTACTTC.

Details on this clonotype: A read error is likely, as this CDR3 ends without the conserved phenylalanine or tryptophan. The rearrangement uses TRBV11-1 and TRBJ2-1, with TRBD2 identical over 7 bases. Germline trimming cut 3 bases from V and 0 bases from J; bases unmatched to any gene: 17. CDR1 is SGHAT, CDR2 FQDESV, per germline (reference sequence). The CDR3 extends over 20 amino acids. The CDR3 protein is CASSFGGSLAAFTSYNEQFL. The CDR3, as DNA: TGTGCCAGCAGCTTCGGGGGGAGCCTAGCGGCATTTACCTCCTACAATGAGCAGTTCTTG.

The sample holds a few counts of this clonotype. V and J are TRBV12-3 or TRBV12-4 and TRBJ2-7; possibly TRBD2 for D (6 bases). There are 19 residues in the CDR3. Trimming left V 8 bases short and J 0 bases short, with 29 bases between. The DNA for the CDR3 is TGTGCCAGCGTTCCCCCCGCACCGATGGGGAGGACTTGCTCCTACGAGCAGTACTTC. This sequence encodes CASVPPAPMGRTCSYEQYF.

The J gene is TRBJ2-7, the V gene TRBV12-3 or TRBV12-4; D remains unclear. The germline V and J ends were trimmed by 6 bases and 2 bases, with 11 bases remaining between them. This CDR3 region has 13 residues. The CDR3 spells CASSYTFPYEQYF. CDR3 in DNA: TGTGCCAGCAGCTACACCTTCCCCTACGAGCAGTACTTC.

The rearrangement links TRBV29-1 to TRBJ2-1; TRBD2 agrees at 10 bases. V gave up 7 bases and J gave up 9 bases; unmatched junction bases: 9. The CDR3 length is 13 residues. Per the germline V gene, CDR1 is SQVTM and CDR2 is ANQGSEA. The CDR3: CSAGTSDVGEQFF. The CDR3 coding sequence is TGCAGCGCCGGGACTAGCGATGTCGGTGAGCAGTTCTTC.

The chain carries TRBV6-1 and TRBJ1-6, with D hard to call. Trimming stripped 1 base from V and 3 bases from J, with 19 bases between. CDR1 MNHNS and CDR2 SASEGT come from the germline V gene. This CDR3 is built from 19 residues. This chain's CDR3 is CASSEVWSATTNYNSPLHF. The DNA of the CDR3 is TGTGCCAGCAGTGAAGTTTGGTCAGCCACCACTAACTATAATTCACCCCTCCACTTT.

The V and J genes are TRBV3-1 and TRBJ1-5; 8 nucleotides align to TRBD1. After removal of 2 bases from V and 6 bases from J, the junction contained 6 bases not matched to a gene. Germline values: CDR1 LGHDT, CDR2 YNNKEL (reference sequence). The CDR3 loop spans 15 amino acids. This CDR3 reads CASSQTRGRGQPQHF. The CDR3 coding sequence is TGTGCCAGCAGCCAAACCAGGGGGCGAGGTCAGCCCCAGCATTTT.

This chain uses TRBV3-1 with TRBJ1-2, with TRBD1 identical over 9 bases. The germline V gene has CDR1 LGHDT and CDR2 YNNKEL (reference sequence). The CDR3 length is 16 residues. The V segment lost 4 bases and the J segment 8 bases; nucleotides outside the gene matches: 14. The CDR3 protein is CASSPNRDRENCGYTF. Here the CDR3 DNA reads TGTGCCAGCAGCCCTAACCGGGACAGGGAGAATTGCGGCTACACCTTC.

This chain joins TRBV29-1 and TRBJ2-1; 12 bases fit TRBD2. This CDR3 comprises 15 residues. Germline values: CDR1 SQVTM, CDR2 ANQGSEA. Trimming cost V 6 bases and J 2 bases; bases outside gene matches: 5. CDR3 sequence: CSVAGLAGTYNEQFF. The CDR3, as DNA: TGCAGCGTAGCGGGACTAGCGGGCACCTACAATGAGCAGTTCTTC.

The chain couples TRBV6-1 to TRBJ2-7, with a weak D call TRBD1 (6 bases). V shed 5 bases and J shed 2 bases, with 16 bases lying between them. Germline CDR1 and CDR2: MNHNS and SASEGT. The CDR3 loop spans 15 amino acids. CDR3 nucleotide sequence: TGTGCCAGCAGTCCTGGTAGGGACAAGCCCTACGAGCAGTACTTC. Protein product: CASSPGRDKPYEQYF.

This clonotype was detected only a few times. The chain carries TRBV12-3 or TRBV12-4 and TRBJ2-7, with D tentatively TRBD2 (5 bases). V was cut by 7 bases and J by 11 bases, with 15 bases left in between. The length of the CDR3 is 11 residues. The CDR3 DNA is TGTGCCAGCACCGCCTGGGGAGTAAAGTACTTC. This translates into CASTAWGVKYF.

This clonotype was counted once. The J gene is TRBJ1-2, the V gene TRBV12-3 or TRBV12-4; D remains unclear. V shed 4 bases and J shed 4 bases, with 10 bases lying between them. This CDR3 has 13 amino acids. This CDR3 reads CASSSIRIYGYTF. The CDR3 DNA follows: TGTGCCAGCAGTTCCATACGCATCTATGGCTACACCTTC.

Ten or more counts support this clonotype. The chain has TRBV12-3 or TRBV12-4 and TRBJ2-7, with 10 bases that match TRBD2. Trimming took 1 base from V and 3 from J; bases not matched to a gene: 15. The CDR3 is 19 residues long. The DNA of the CDR3 is TGTGCCAGCAGTTTAGGCGGCCTAGCGGGAGCCACAGGTCGCTACGAGCAGTACTTC. Its protein is CASSLGGLAGATGRYEQYF.

The rearrangement uses TRBV28 and TRBJ1-1; D may be TRBD1 (6 bases). CDR1 MDHEN and CDR2 SYDVKM come from the germline V gene. The CDR3 spans 16 residues. Trimming took off 6 bases at V and 4 bases at J, with 21 bases between the two ends. The CDR3 is CASSLTDSFALTEAFF. The CDR3 DNA reads TGTGCCAGCAGCCTCACGGACAGTTTTGCCCTCACTGAAGCTTTCTTT.

This clonotype occurred many times. The rearrangement joins TRBV6-1 to TRBJ1-2, with D perhaps matching TRBD1 (5 bases). From germline, CDR1 is MNHNS and CDR2 SASEGT. The CDR3 length is 15 residues. Trimming took 7 bases from V and 4 from J, leaving 19 bases between them. In DNA form, the CDR3 reads TGTGCCAGCACCCCCCGGGGGGGGAAGCGCTATGGCTACACCTTC. Amino acid sequence: CASTPRGGKRYGYTF.

V and J are TRBV29-1 and TRBJ2-1; 7 bases agree with TRBD2. CDR3 size: 18 residues. In germline, CDR1 is SQVTM, CDR2 ANQGSEA. Losses at the gene ends were 6 bases for V and 8 bases for J; bases not matched to a gene: 25. In DNA form, the CDR3 reads TGCAGCGTCGGGGAAGTCCGTAGCCGGGACTACGGATTCCATGAGCAGTTCTTC. Residues: CSVGEVRSRDYGFHEQFF.

The table lists this clonotype with a few counts. The gene calls are TRBV5-1 and TRBJ2-5; no reliable D call. The CDR3 contains 16 residues. Germline V gene lookup returns CDR1 SGHRS and CDR2 YFSETQ. V lost 4 bases, J lost 0 bases, and 16 bases lay in between. CDR3 region: CASSLPELKYQETQYF. CDR3 coding DNA: TGCGCCAGCAGCCTCCCGGAGCTCAAGTACCAAGAGACCCAGTACTTC.

The chain has TRBV4-2 and TRBJ2-7, with D possibly TRBD1 on 5 matching bases. The CDR3 extends over 14 amino acids. V was pared by 1 base and J by 4 bases, with 11 bases between. Germline CDR1 is LGHNA and CDR2 is YNFKEQ. The CDR3: CASSQVHKGYEQYF. Here the CDR3 DNA reads TGTGCCAGCAGCCAAGTTCACAAGGGGTACGAGCAGTACTTC.

The chain joins TRBV19 to TRBJ1-1; D is unresolved. V dropped 2 bases and J dropped 1 base, with 5 bases sitting between them. The germline CDR1 and CDR2 sequences are LNHDA and SQIVND (reference sequence). The length of the CDR3 is 13 residues. The CDR3 loop is CASSIPGNTEAFF. CDR3 DNA sequence: TGTGCCAGTAGTATACCCGGGAACACTGAAGCTTTCTTT.

The rearrangement links TRBV6-1 to TRBJ2-7, with 11 bases identical to TRBD2. The CDR3 length is 15 residues. The J segment lost 0 bases and the V segment lost 6 bases, leaving 4 bases of the junction unmatched. Germline V gene sequence: CDR1 MNHNS, CDR2 SASEGT. As DNA, the CDR3 is TGTGCCAGCAGCCTCACTAGCGGGAGCTCCTACGAGCAGTACTTC. It yields the protein CASSLTSGSSYEQYF.

This clonotype turned up a few times. This chain links TRBV12-3 or TRBV12-4 with TRBJ2-1, with D possibly TRBD2 on 6 matching bases. The CDR3 has 15 residues. Trimming took off 5 bases at V and 0 bases at J, with 11 bases between the two ends. The DNA of the CDR3 is TGTGCCAGCAGTCCGGGACTGGGCTCCTACAATGAGCAGTTCTTC. It specifies CASSPGLGSYNEQFF.